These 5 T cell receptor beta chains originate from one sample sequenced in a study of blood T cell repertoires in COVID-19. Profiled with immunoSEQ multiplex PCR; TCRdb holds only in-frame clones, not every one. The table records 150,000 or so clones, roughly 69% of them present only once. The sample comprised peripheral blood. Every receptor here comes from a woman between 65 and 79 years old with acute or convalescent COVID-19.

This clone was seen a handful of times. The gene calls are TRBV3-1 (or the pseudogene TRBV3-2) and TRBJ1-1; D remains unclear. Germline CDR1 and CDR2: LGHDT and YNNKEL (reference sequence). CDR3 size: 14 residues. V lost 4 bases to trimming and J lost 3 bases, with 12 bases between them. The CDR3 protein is CASSRRARDTEAFF. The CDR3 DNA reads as TGTGCCAGCAGCCGGAGGGCGAGGGACACTGAAGCTTTCTTT.

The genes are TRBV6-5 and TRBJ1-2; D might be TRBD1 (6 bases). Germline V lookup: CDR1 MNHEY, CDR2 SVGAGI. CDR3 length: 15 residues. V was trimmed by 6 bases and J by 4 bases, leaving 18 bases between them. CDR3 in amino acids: CASRPTGGRGYGYTF. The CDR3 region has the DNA TGTGCCAGCAGACCCACGGGGGGGCGAGGCTATGGCTACACCTTC.

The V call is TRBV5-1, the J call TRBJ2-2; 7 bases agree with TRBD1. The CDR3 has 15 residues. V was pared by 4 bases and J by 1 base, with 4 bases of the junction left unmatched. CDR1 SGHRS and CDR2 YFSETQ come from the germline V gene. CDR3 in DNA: TGCGCCAGCAGCCCTGGACAGGTGAACACCGGGGAGCTGTTTTTT. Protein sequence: CASSPGQVNTGELFF.

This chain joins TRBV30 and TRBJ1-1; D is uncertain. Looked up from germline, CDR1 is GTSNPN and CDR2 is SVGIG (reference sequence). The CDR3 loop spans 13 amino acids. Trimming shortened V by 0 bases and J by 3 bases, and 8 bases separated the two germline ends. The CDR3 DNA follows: TGTGCCTGGAGTGTCCGCGCCGACACTGAAGCTTTCTTT. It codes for CAWSVRADTEAFF.

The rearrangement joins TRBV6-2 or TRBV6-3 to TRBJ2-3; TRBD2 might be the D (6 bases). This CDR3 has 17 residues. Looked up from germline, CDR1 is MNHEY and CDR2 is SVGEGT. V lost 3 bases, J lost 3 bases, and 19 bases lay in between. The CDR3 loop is CASSYVVGGRFTDTQYF. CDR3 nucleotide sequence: TGTGCCAGCAGTTATGTAGTCGGAGGGCGGTTTACAGATACGCAGTATTTT.